The TCR beta chain described here comes from a study of OX40 agonist ivuxolimab in advanced cancers. Study at large: With a range of roughly 20 to 80, age averaged approximately 55 years, and 75% to 90% were male.

Blood samples were obtained at baseline, cycle 4 day 1, and cycle 7 day 1. This table comes from immunoSEQ multiplex PCR, and its TCRdb copy is limited to in-frame clones, with some not included. The table lists over 75,000 clones, roughly 94% of them singletons. Study conclusions and caveats: Mean expanded clone counts were higher in CD8+ than CD4+ T cells. It was not determined which antigens were specifically recognized by the peripheral T cells that had undergone clonal expansion.

The CDR3 sequence is 16 residues long. Unmatched junction bases numbered 4, after V lost 3 bases and J lost 4 bases. Germline CDR1 SEHNR, CDR2 FQNEAQ (reference sequence). About this clone itself: What it recognizes is unknown.

The chain combines TRBV7-9 with TRBJ2-5, with 14 bases that match TRBD2. The specimen comprised CD4+ or CD8+ T cells sorted from blood, sampled in a trial of the OX40 agonist ivuxolimab. This TCR derives from an adult with an advanced solid tumor such as melanoma, head and neck, liver or kidney cancer. CDR3 in amino acids: CASSLGLAGVLETQYF. For the CDR3, the DNA is TGTGCCAGCAGCTTGGGACTAGCGGGAGTGTTAGAGACCCAGTACTTC.